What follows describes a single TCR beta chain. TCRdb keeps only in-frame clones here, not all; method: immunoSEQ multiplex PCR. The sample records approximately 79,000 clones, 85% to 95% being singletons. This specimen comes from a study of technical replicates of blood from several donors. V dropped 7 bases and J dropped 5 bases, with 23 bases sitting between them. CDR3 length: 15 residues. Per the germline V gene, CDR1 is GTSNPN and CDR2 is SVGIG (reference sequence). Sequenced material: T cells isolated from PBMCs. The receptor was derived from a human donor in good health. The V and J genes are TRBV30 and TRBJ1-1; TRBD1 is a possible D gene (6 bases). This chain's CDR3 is CAYEGLSPGDTEAFF. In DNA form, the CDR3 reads TGTGCCTATGAAGGACTCAGTCCAGGGGATACTGAAGCTTTCTTT. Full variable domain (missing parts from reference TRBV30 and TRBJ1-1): SQTIHQWPATLVQPVGSPLSLECTVEGTSNPNLYWYRQAAGRGLQLLFYSVGIGQISSEVPQNLSASRPQDRQFILSSKKLLLSDSGFYLCAYEGLSPGDTEAFFGQGTRLTVV.